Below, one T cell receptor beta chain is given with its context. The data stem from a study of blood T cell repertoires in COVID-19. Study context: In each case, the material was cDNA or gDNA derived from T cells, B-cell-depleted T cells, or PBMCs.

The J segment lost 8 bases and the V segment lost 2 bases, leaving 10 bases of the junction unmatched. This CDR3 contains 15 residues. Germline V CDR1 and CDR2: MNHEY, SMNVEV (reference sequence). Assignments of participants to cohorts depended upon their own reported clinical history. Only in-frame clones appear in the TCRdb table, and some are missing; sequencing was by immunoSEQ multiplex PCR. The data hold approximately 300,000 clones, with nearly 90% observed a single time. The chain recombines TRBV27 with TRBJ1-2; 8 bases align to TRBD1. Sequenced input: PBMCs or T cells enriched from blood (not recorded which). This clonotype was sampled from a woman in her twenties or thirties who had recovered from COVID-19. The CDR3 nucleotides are TGTGCCAGCAGTTTAGGACAGGGAAGAGCGGTCGGCTACACCTTC. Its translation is CASSLGQGRAVGYTF.